One T cell receptor beta chain is described in this entry. Its antigen is unknown. At one end, the junction sequence differs from germline, possibly due to a read error. The source of the sample is a study of post-analysis software for immune sequencing data. Looking at the study overall: Included courses were relapsing-remitting and secondary progressive multiple sclerosis; progressive-relapsing multiple sclerosis was also included. Study-level results: TRBV5-6, TRBV5-1 and TRBV20-1 belonged to a set of about five TRBV segments that were more frequent in patients than controls.

The library was made from cDNA and included unique molecular identifiers. A single record per CDR3 protein comes from TCRdb applying MiXCR to the PCR reads. Of about 820,000 distinct CDR3 sequences detected, approximately 50% appear once; the ten largest clones hold 4.6%. CDR3 size: 11 residues. The sequence was collected from a girl aged 5 to 17 with multiple sclerosis. The chain is built from TRBV12-3 or TRBV12-4 and TRBJ2-5; possibly TRBD1 for D (5 bases). The sequencing sample was made of blood. The CDR3 reads CAGRAQETQYF. CDR3 DNA sequence: TGTGCCGGCAGGGCTCAAGAGACCCAGTACTTC.